Only a few counts were recorded for the clone carrying this T cell receptor (beta chain). Its antigen is not known. Trimming took off 6 bases at V and 3 bases at J, with 12 bases between the two ends. The germline V gene encodes CDR1 MNHEY and CDR2 SVGEGT. The CDR3 runs to 13 residues. These data originate in a study of identical twins. Study conclusions and caveats: Among monozygotic twins, out-of-frame TCR alpha sharing exceeded what models predicted. Fewer insertions were carried by abundant cord blood beta clonotypes, but none was seen in memory repertoires.

A universal primer binding site was introduced by template switching. The final cDNA contained unique molecular identifiers. TCRdb re-derived calls from the 5' RACE reads in MiXCR, one entry per CDR3 protein. There are about 720,000 distinct CDR3 sequences in the sample; over 8.5% occur only once, and around 0.95% lies in the top ten. This sample also appeared in a second study, on yellow fever vaccine responses in identical twins. That paper adds: Among the twins, the vaccine T cell response reportedly seemed partly convergent and partly personalized.

The specimen was PBMCs. This TCR came from a young woman in good health. This chain connects TRBV6-2 or TRBV6-3 to TRBJ2-7, with D tentatively TRBD1 (5 bases). The CDR3 loop is CASRPTDFYEQYF. The CDR3 DNA follows: TGTGCCAGCAGACCGACAGATTTCTACGAGCAGTACTTC.